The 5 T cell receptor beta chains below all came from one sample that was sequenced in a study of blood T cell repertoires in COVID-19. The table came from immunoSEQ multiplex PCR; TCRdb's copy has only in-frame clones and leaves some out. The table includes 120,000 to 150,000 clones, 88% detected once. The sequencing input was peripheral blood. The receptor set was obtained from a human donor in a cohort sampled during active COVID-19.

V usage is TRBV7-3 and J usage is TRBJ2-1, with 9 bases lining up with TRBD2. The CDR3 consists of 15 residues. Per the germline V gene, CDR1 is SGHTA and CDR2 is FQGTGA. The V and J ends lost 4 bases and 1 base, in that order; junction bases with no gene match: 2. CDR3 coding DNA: TGTGCCAGCAGCTCCCTAGCGGGGTCCTACAATGAGCAGTTCTTC. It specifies CASSSLAGSYNEQFF.

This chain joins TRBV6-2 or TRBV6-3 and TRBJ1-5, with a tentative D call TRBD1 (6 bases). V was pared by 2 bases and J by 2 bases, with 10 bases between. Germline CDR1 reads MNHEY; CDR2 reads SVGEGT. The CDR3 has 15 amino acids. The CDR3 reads CASSYVRGGNQPQHF. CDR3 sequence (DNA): TGTGCCAGCAGTTACGTCAGGGGTGGCAATCAGCCCCAGCATTTT.

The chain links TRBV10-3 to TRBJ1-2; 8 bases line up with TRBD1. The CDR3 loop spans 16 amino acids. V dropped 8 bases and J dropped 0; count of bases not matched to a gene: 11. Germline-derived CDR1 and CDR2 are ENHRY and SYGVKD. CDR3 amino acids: CAIPGGTGEPNYGYTF. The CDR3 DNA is TGTGCCATCCCAGGGGGGACAGGCGAGCCTAACTATGGCTACACCTTC.

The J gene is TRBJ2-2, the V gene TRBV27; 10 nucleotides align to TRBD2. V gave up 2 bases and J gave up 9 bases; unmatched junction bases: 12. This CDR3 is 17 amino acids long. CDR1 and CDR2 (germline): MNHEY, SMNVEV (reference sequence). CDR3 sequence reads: CASSLVAGGPRGRELFF. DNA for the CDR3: TGTGCCAGCAGTTTAGTAGCGGGGGGCCCACGGGGACGGGAGCTGTTTTTT.

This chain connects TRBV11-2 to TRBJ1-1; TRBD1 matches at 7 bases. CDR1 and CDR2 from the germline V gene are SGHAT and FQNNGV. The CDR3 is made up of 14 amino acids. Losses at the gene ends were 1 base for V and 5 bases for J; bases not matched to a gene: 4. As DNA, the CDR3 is TGTGCCAGCAGCTTAGGGACAGGAACGACTGAAGCTTTCTTT. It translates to CASSLGTGTTEAFF.